These 24 T cell receptor beta chains originate from one sample sequenced in a study of patients and donors after allogeneic stem cell transplantation. MiXCR, applied by TCRdb to the RT-PCR reads, yields one record per CDR3 protein. The sample gives more than 850,000 distinct CDR3 sequences, more than 15% of which show up once; around 5.5% is in the top ten. The sample comprised blood, either unsorted or a sorted T cell fraction (not recorded which). The source of these receptors is a human donor who was either an allogeneic HSCT recipient or a stem cell or donor lymphocyte infusion donor (not recorded which). It is not recorded whose cells these are; they may come from a transplant donor.

This clonotype was observed a few times. The V and J genes are TRBV4-1 and TRBJ2-7; D is unclear. Germline V CDR1 and CDR2: MGHRA, YSYEKL. Trimming left V 1 base short and J 5 bases short, with 6 bases between. The CDR3 has 12 amino acids. CDR3 in amino acids: CASSQGVDEQYF. CDR3 coding DNA: TGCGCCAGCAGCCAAGGGGTGGACGAGCAGTACTTC.

The chain couples TRBV11-1 to TRBJ2-3; either TRBD1 or TRBD2 may fit D (5 bases each). V lost 7 bases and J lost 0, with 23 bases in between. Germline V gene lookup returns CDR1 SGHAT and CDR2 FQDESV (reference sequence). The CDR3 runs to 18 residues. The CDR3 coding sequence is TGTGCCAGCACCCTAGAGGGAAGGGGATCCCCTAGCACAGATACGCAGTATTTT. Its translation: CASTLEGRGSPSTDTQYF.

This sequence joins TRBV12-3 or TRBV12-4 and TRBJ1-5; a weak D match, TRBD1 (6 bases). The ends were cut back, 6 bases at V and 6 bases at J, with 18 bases in the middle. The CDR3 totals 15 residues. Written as DNA, the CDR3 is TGTGCCAGCAGCCCCCAGGGGTCATCAGGTCAGCCCCAGCATTTT. Its protein is CASSPQGSSGQPQHF.

The rearrangement uses TRBV12-3 or TRBV12-4 and TRBJ2-2, with 8 bases aligning to TRBD2. The CDR3 totals 15 residues. The V segment lost 6 bases and the J segment 5 bases; nucleotides outside the gene matches: 8. The CDR3 region has the DNA TGTGCCAGCAGACGAGGGCGGGAGGAGACCGGGGAGCTGTTTTTT. Amino acid sequence: CASRRGREETGELFF.

Many counts were recorded for this clonotype. The chain has TRBV7-9 and TRBJ1-6, with TRBD1 matching 7 bases. Trimming at V came to 5 bases and at J to 0 bases, leaving 4 bases not matched to a gene. The CDR3 runs 16 residues. Germline CDR1 is SEHNR and CDR2 is FQNEAQ (reference sequence). The CDR3 region is CASSLDRSSYNSPLHF. CDR3 in DNA: TGTGCCAGCAGCCTGGACAGGAGCTCCTATAATTCACCCCTCCACTTT.

The rearrangement joins TRBV4-1 to TRBJ2-7, with 8 bases matching TRBD2. The CDR3 has 15 residues. The junction had 9 bases not matched to a gene; V was cut back by 5 bases and J by 3 bases. Germline CDR1 MGHRA, CDR2 YSYEKL. The DNA for the CDR3 is TGCGCCAGCAGCGACGGGCCAGCGGGAGTCTACGAGCAGTACTTC. This sequence encodes CASSDGPAGVYEQYF.

There are a few counts of this clonotype. J is TRBJ2-5 and V is TRBV29-1, with a tentative D call TRBD1 (5 bases). Trimming took off 6 bases at V and 2 bases at J, with 16 bases between the two ends. The V gene's germline CDR1 is SQVTM and CDR2 ANQGSEA. The CDR3 loop spans 14 amino acids. Here the CDR3 reads CSVWGYALQETQYF. Written as DNA, the CDR3 is TGCAGCGTGTGGGGCTATGCCCTTCAAGAGACCCAGTACTTC.

This rearrangement joins TRBV3-1 to TRBJ2-5; maybe TRBD1 (5 bases). The CDR3 sequence is 15 residues long. Germline V gives CDR1 LGHDT, CDR2 YNNKEL (reference sequence). Trimming cost V 0 bases and J 3 bases, with 11 bases left between them. For the CDR3, the DNA is TGTGCCAGCAGCCAAGATTTGGCCAGGGAAGAGACCCAGTACTTC. Translated: CASSQDLAREETQYF.

This clonotype was found many times. CDR3 sequence (DNA): TGTGCCAGCAGCCGGCGGGGCCAGAATGAAAAACTGTTTTTT. Its protein product is CASSRRGQNEKLFF. The V and J genes are TRBV13 and TRBJ1-4; perhaps TRBD1 as D (5 bases). V dropped 5 bases and J dropped 5 bases, with 12 bases sitting between them. Germline CDR1 is PRHDT and CDR2 is FYEKMQ (reference sequence). The length of the CDR3 is 14 residues.

This clonotype has only a few counts. This rearrangement joins TRBV29-1 to TRBJ1-1; D remains ambiguous. Germline lookup yields CDR1 SQVTM and CDR2 ANQGSEA. The CDR3 has 14 residues. With 7 bases removed from V and 0 bases from J, the gap between germline ends came to 15 bases. CDR3: CSARLTTMNTEAFF. DNA for the CDR3: TGCAGCGCCCGACTCACTACCATGAACACTGAAGCTTTCTTT.

The chain is built from TRBV12-3 or TRBV12-4 and TRBJ2-5; 8 nucleotides match TRBD2. J was trimmed by 4 bases and V by 6 bases; bases with no gene match: 13. The length of the CDR3 is 16 residues. Here the CDR3 reads CASSESGGASGETQYF. For the CDR3, the DNA is TGTGCCAGCAGCGAATCCGGGGGGGCCTCGGGAGAGACCCAGTACTTC.

This clonotype was counted only a few times. For the CDR3, the DNA is TGTGCCAGCAGTTTTTGGACTAGCGGGCTGGAGACCCAGTACTTC. Its protein product is CASSFWTSGLETQYF. This chain links TRBV12-3 or TRBV12-4 with TRBJ2-5; 11 nucleotides match TRBD2. V shed 3 bases, J shed 5 bases, and the junction held 5 bases outside the gene matches. There are 15 residues in the CDR3.

At least ten counts were recorded for this clonotype. The chain links TRBV20-1 to TRBJ1-1, with D perhaps matching TRBD1 (5 bases). Trimming pared 4 bases from V and 4 bases from J, leaving 7 bases between. The CDR3 consists of 11 residues. From germline, CDR1 is DFQATT and CDR2 SNEGSKA (reference sequence). In DNA, the CDR3 is TGCAGTGCTACTAGGGGCACTGAAGCTTTCTTT. Protein: CSATRGTEAFF.

This clonotype was found a few times. V gene TRBV10-3 combines with J gene TRBJ2-7, with 8 bases lining up with TRBD2. This CDR3 contains 15 residues. V lost 5 bases, J lost 3 bases, and 9 bases stayed unmatched. The germline CDR1 and CDR2 sequences are ENHRY and SYGVKD. The CDR3 DNA reads TGTGCCATCAGTTTAGGGGGACTAGGGAGCTACGAGCAGTACTTC. As protein: CAISLGGLGSYEQYF.

This clonotype has just a few counts. The chain links TRBV20-1 to TRBJ1-1; tentative D call: TRBD1 (5 bases). V was clipped by 3 bases and J by 6 bases, with 11 bases between them. The V gene's germline CDR1 is DFQATT and CDR2 SNEGSKA (reference sequence). The CDR3 is 12 amino acids. CDR3 sequence: CSASPAGPEAFF. The CDR3 region has the DNA TGCAGTGCTAGCCCGGCAGGGCCTGAAGCTTTCTTT.

This clonotype was counted at least ten times. This chain connects TRBV12-3 or TRBV12-4 to TRBJ1-6, with TRBD1 identical over 8 bases. This CDR3 comprises 15 residues. The junction had 5 bases not matched to a gene; V was cut back by 2 bases and J by 8 bases. CDR3 nucleotide sequence: TGTGCCAGCAGTTTAAGGTCAGGGGGCGATTCACCCCTCCACTTT. Its translation: CASSLRSGGDSPLHF.

In this sample, this clonotype turned up a few times. The chain employs TRBV12-3 or TRBV12-4 and TRBJ2-7; D remains ambiguous. The CDR3 is 14 residues long. Trimming removed 3 bases from V and 6 bases from J, with 15 bases in between. The CDR3 nucleotides are TGTGCCAGCAGTTTGTCTAGTAAGTCGGGCGAGCAGTACTTC. Translated: CASSLSSKSGEQYF.

V and J are TRBV2 and TRBJ2-1; D is undetermined. Trimming removed 5 bases from V and 8 bases from J, with 10 bases in between. CDR1 is SNHLY and CDR2 is FYNNEI in the germline V gene. This CDR3 has 12 residues. The CDR3 loop reads CASSNLADEQFF. CDR3 coding DNA: TGTGCCAGCAGTAACCTGGCGGATGAGCAGTTCTTC. Full variable domain (outside the CDR3, taken from reference TRBV2 and TRBJ2-1): EPEVTQTPSHQVTQMGQEVILRCVPISNHLYFYWYRQILGQKVEFLVSFYNNEISEKSEIFDDQFSVERPDGSNFTLKIRSTKLEDSAMYFCASSNLADEQFFGPGTRLTVL.

The chain uses TRBV20-1 and TRBJ1-2, with TRBD1 identical over 8 bases. This CDR3 region has 16 residues. V shed 5 bases, J shed 4 bases, and the junction held 15 bases outside the gene matches. Looked up from germline, CDR1 is DFQATT and CDR2 is SNEGSKA (reference sequence). The CDR3 spells CSAPRDRILGAYGYTF. The CDR3 DNA is TGCAGTGCTCCCCGGGACAGGATCTTAGGGGCCTATGGCTACACCTTC.

The J gene is TRBJ1-6, the V gene TRBV6-1; 8 positions match TRBD1. Germline values: CDR1 MNHNS, CDR2 SASEGT. V lost 6 bases to trimming and J lost 5 bases; unmatched junction nucleotides: 3. CDR3 length: 14 residues. The CDR3 reads CASSGQGNNSPLHF. CDR3 in DNA: TGTGCCAGCAGCGGACAGGGCAATAATTCACCCCTCCACTTT.

The J gene is TRBJ1-2, the V gene TRBV20-1, with TRBD1 matching over 7 bases. The CDR3 has 14 amino acids. The V gene end was trimmed by 6 bases and the J gene end by 6 bases; junction bases not matched to a gene: 13. CDR1 and CDR2 from the germline V gene are DFQATT and SNEGSKA (reference sequence). The CDR3 DNA reads TGCAGTGCGGCAAAAAAGGGGGCGAGGGATGGCTACACCTTC. This encodes CSAAKKGARDGYTF.

This clonotype was seen a handful of times. The V and J genes are TRBV4-1 and TRBJ1-1; 9 nucleotides match TRBD1. CDR1 and CDR2 from the germline V gene are MGHRA and YSYEKL. J lost 3 bases, V lost 4 bases, and 6 bases had no gene match. The CDR3 is 15 amino acids. The CDR3 DNA is TGCGCCAGCAGCCTCACAGGGGGCGTGGACACTGAAGCTTTCTTT. Amino acid sequence: CASSLTGGVDTEAFF.

Only a few counts were recorded for this clonotype. The chain carries TRBV13 and TRBJ2-1, with unresolved D. Trimming stripped 8 bases from V and 7 bases from J, with 15 bases between. The germline gives CDR1 PRHDT, CDR2 FYEKMQ (reference sequence). The CDR3 consists of 13 residues. The CDR3 sequence is CASEPPEFNEQFF. The CDR3 DNA reads as TGTGCCAGCGAACCCCCAGAGTTTAATGAGCAGTTCTTC.

The chain employs TRBV19 and TRBJ1-5; D is ambiguous. The CDR3 spans 15 residues. Between the trimmed V and J ends, which lost 3 bases and 0 bases, there was a span of 9 bases. The germline V gene has CDR1 LNHDA and CDR2 SQIVND (reference sequence). In DNA form, the CDR3 reads TGTGCCAGTAGTATCACCGCCGGTAGCAATCAGCCCCAGCATTTT. Amino acids: CASSITAGSNQPQHF.